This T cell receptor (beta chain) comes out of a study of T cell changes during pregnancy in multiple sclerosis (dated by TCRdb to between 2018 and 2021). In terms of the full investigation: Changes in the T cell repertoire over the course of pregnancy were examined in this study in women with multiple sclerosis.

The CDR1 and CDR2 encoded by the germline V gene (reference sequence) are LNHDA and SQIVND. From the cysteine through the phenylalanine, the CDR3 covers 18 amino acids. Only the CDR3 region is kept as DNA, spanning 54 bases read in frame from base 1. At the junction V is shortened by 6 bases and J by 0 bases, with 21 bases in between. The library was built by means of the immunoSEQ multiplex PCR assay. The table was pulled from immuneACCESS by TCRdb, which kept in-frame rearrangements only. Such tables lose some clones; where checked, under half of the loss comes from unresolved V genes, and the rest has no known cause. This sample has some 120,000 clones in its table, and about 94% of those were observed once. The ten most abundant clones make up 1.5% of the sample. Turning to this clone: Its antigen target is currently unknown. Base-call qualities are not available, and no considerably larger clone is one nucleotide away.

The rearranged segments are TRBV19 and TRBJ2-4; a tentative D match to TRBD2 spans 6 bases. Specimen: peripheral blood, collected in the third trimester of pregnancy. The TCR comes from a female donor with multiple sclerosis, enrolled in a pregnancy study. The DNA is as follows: TGTGCCAGTAGAGAACTTTGGGGGGTATTTCAAGCCAAAAACATTCAGTACTTC. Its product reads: CASRELWGVFQAKNIQYF.